Presented here are 13 T cell receptor beta chains from one specimen sequenced in a study of T cell responses to AZD1222 COVID-19 vaccine (dated by TCRdb to 2020 to 2022). Libraries were prepared through the immunoSEQ multiplex PCR assay. The clones in this table, taken by TCRdb from immuneACCESS, are in-frame only. Not every clone is retained; where verified, under half of the shortfall comes from an unresolved V gene, and the cause of the rest is unknown. The sample includes around 110,000 clones, with 85% to 95% observed a single time. The ten largest clones capture about 1.6% of the sample. In the paper's terms, the time point label means: about 28 days (+/-7) after the second vaccine dose. The specimen was peripheral blood, collected 28 days after the second AZD1222 dose. These receptors originate from an adult who received the AZD1222 COVID-19 vaccine.

The DNA for the CDR3 is TGTGCCAGCTCACCGGCGGAGGGACTTACCTACGAGCAGTACTTC. Protein: CASSPAEGLTYEQYF. The chain uses TRBV18 and TRBJ2-7, with D possibly being TRBD2 (6 bases). Trimming removed 3 bases at V and 2 bases at J, with 14 bases between. Germline V gene lookup returns CDR1 KGHSH and CDR2 LQKENI. This CDR3 has 15 amino acids.

The CDR3 reads CSAREANEQFF. The CDR3 bases are TGCAGTGCTAGAGAGGCAAATGAGCAGTTCTTC. The gene calls are TRBV20-1 and TRBJ2-1; D is uncertain. Trimming removed 0 bases from V and 7 bases from J, with 4 bases in between. Looked up from germline, CDR1 is DFQATT and CDR2 is SNEGSKA (reference sequence). There are 11 residues in the CDR3.

V gene TRBV18 combines with J gene TRBJ2-7; D may be TRBD1 (6 bases). The CDR3 loop spans 14 amino acids. From germline, CDR1 is KGHSH and CDR2 LQKENI. The V and J ends lost 4 bases and 3 bases respectively, with 13 bases between them. The CDR3 loop reads CASSLGQNLYEQYF. CDR3 nucleotides: TGTGCCAGCTCACTAGGACAGAACCTCTACGAGCAGTACTTC.

The rearrangement joins TRBV6-1 to TRBJ1-4; 7 nucleotides agree with TRBD1. Losses at the gene ends were 4 bases for V and 10 bases for J; bases not matched to a gene: 15. Per the germline V gene, CDR1 is MNHNS and CDR2 is SASEGT. The CDR3 loop spans 16 amino acids. The CDR3 loop reads CASSGIGRQGFGKLFF. The CDR3, as DNA: TGTGCCAGCAGTGGGATCGGGAGACAGGGTTTCGGAAAACTGTTTTTT.

This clone appeared a few times. J is TRBJ1-5 and V is TRBV10-2; 9 bases line up with TRBD1. V shed 3 bases, J shed 5 bases, and the junction held 5 bases outside the gene matches. This CDR3 is built from 15 residues. Germline-derived CDR1 and CDR2 are WSHSY and SAAADI. The CDR3 spells CASSDGTGSDQPQHF. In DNA, the CDR3 is TGCGCCAGCAGTGACGGGACAGGGTCAGATCAGCCCCAGCATTTT.

This chain links TRBV9 with TRBJ2-2, with TRBD2 matching 11 bases. Germline V gene sequence: CDR1 SGDLS, CDR2 YYNGEE. Trimming took 2 bases from V and 6 from J; bases not matched to a gene: 6. The CDR3 has 16 amino acids. The CDR3 coding sequence is TGTGCCAGCAGCGTCCAAAGACTAGCGGGACCCGGGGAGCTGTTTTTT. Its translation is CASSVQRLAGPGELFF.

V gene TRBV4-2 combines with J gene TRBJ1-5, with 7 bases matching TRBD1. The CDR3 contains 17 residues. From germline, CDR1 is LGHNA and CDR2 YNFKEQ. J gave up 3 bases and V 1 base, and 9 bases lay outside the gene matches. The CDR3 protein is CASSQGQGRGDNQPQHF. The CDR3 bases are TGTGCCAGCAGCCAAGGTCAAGGCAGGGGGGACAATCAGCCCCAGCATTTT.

The chain is built from TRBV5-4 and TRBJ2-5; TRBD2 matches 7 bases. This CDR3 is built from 16 residues. Germline values: CDR1 SGHNT, CDR2 YYREEE (reference sequence). The V and J ends lost 0 bases and 2 bases, in that order; junction bases with no gene match: 7. This CDR3 reads CASSLAVGRVQETQYF. The CDR3 DNA reads TGTGCCAGCAGCTTGGCTGTAGGGAGGGTTCAAGAGACCCAGTACTTC.

This chain links TRBV5-4 with TRBJ2-5, with 7 nucleotides matching TRBD1. Germline V gives CDR1 SGHNT, CDR2 YYREEE (reference sequence). The V gene end was trimmed by 2 bases and the J gene end by 1 base; junction bases not matched to a gene: 8. The CDR3 has 16 amino acids. This CDR3 reads CASSFAGRTGQETQYF. CDR3 DNA sequence: TGTGCCAGCAGCTTTGCGGGCAGGACAGGCCAAGAGACCCAGTACTTC.

This clone is a singleton in its sample. The chain has TRBV10-2 and TRBJ2-4; the match to TRBD2 covers 14 bases. Unmatched junction bases numbered 9, after V lost 6 bases and J lost 8 bases. The germline CDR1 and CDR2 sequences are WSHSY and SAAADI. The CDR3 is 16 amino acids. In DNA, the CDR3 is TGCGCCAGCAGCCCGGGACTAGCGGGAGAATCGGACATTCAGTACTTC. Protein product: CASSPGLAGESDIQYF.

V is TRBV5-5 and J is TRBJ2-5; D ambiguous. Germline assignment: CDR1 SGHKS and CDR2 YYEKEE (reference sequence). Trimming shortened V by 2 bases and J by 3 bases, and 14 bases separated the two germline ends. This CDR3 has 15 residues. The CDR3 nucleotides are TGTGCCAGCAGCTTCCTAGGGCAACCAGAAGAGACCCAGTACTTC. It encodes CASSFLGQPEETQYF.

This CDR3 is CASSFILAGGETQYF. The DNA of the CDR3 is TGTGCCAGCAGCTTCATACTAGCGGGAGGAGAGACCCAGTACTTC. This chain links TRBV7-9 with TRBJ2-5, with 12 bases matching TRBD2. The J segment lost 4 bases and the V segment lost 3 bases, leaving 3 bases of the junction unmatched. This CDR3 is 15 amino acids long. Germline V gene sequence: CDR1 SEHNR, CDR2 FQNEAQ (reference sequence).

J is TRBJ2-2 and V is TRBV19; D gene ambiguous. V was cut by 5 bases and J by 3 bases, with 16 bases left in between. The CDR3 is 16 residues long. The germline gives CDR1 LNHDA, CDR2 SQIVND (reference sequence). This CDR3 reads CASSPGPRSHTGELFF. The DNA for the CDR3 is TGTGCCAGTAGTCCGGGCCCACGATCACACACCGGGGAGCTGTTTTTT.